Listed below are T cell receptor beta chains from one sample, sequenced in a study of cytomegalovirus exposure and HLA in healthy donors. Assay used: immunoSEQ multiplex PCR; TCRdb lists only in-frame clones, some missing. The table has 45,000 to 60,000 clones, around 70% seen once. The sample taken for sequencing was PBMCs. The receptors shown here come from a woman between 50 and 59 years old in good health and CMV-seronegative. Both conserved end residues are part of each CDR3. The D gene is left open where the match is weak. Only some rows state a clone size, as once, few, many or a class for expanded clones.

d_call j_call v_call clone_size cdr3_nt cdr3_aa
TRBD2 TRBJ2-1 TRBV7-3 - TGTGCCAGCAGCTTAACGGTGGGGGGGGAGCAGTTCTTC CASSLTVGGEQFF
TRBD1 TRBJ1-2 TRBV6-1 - TGTGCCAGCCCCGGGACAGGCTACTATGGCTACACCTTC CASPGTGYYGYTF
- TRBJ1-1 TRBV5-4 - TGTGCCAGCAGCTTGGGGAGGAACACTGAAGCTTTCTTT CASSLGRNTEAFF
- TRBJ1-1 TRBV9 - TGTGCCAGCAGCGTAGCGGGAGCTTCTGATGTAGCTTTCTTT CASSVAGASDVAFF
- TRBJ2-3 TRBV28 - TGTGCCAGCATGTCGGGACAAAGCACAGATACGCAGTATTTT CASMSGQSTDTQYF
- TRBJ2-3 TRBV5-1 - TGCGCCAGCAGGAGCGGGAGCACAGATACGCAGTATTTT CASRSGSTDTQYF
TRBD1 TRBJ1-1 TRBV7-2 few TGTGCCAGCAGCTTAGTAGTTAGGGGGCCCCATGAAGCTTTCTTT CASSLVVRGPHEAFF
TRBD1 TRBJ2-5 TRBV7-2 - TGTGCCAGCAGCTTACTTATCGGGACAGGGAGTAGACAAGAGACCCAGTACTTC CASSLLIGTGSRQETQYF
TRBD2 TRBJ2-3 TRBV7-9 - TGTGCCAGCAGCTTCCTAGCGGGAGGAAGCACAGATACGCAGTATTTT CASSFLAGGSTDTQYF
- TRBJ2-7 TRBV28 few TGTGCCAGCAGCGACTCGGTCTCGGGGCGGGGGCACTACGAGCAGTACTTC CASSDSVSGRGHYEQYF
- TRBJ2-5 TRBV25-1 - TGTGCCAGCAGGCTGGACTGGCAAGAGACCCAGTACTTC CASRLDWQETQYF
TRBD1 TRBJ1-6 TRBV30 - TGTGCCTGGAGGAACCCGGAGACAGGGTCCAGCTCACCCCTCCACTTT CAWRNPETGSSSPLHF
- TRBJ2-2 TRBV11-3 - TGTGCCACAAACGGGGGGCCCAGCACCGGGGAGCTGTTTTTT CATNGGPSTGELFF
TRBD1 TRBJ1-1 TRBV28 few TGTGCCAGCAGCCCATCGACAGGGGGGAGCACTGAAGCTTTCTTT CASSPSTGGSTEAFF
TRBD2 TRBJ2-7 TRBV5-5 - TGTGCCAGCAGCGCCGGGACTAGCGTCTACGAGCAGTACTTC CASSAGTSVYEQYF
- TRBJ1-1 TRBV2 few TGTGCCAGCATAAGGAGGGGCACTGAAGCTTTCTTT CASIRRGTEAFF
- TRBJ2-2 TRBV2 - TGTGCCAGCCGCAGGGGAGGGACCGGGGAGCTGTTTTTT CASRRGGTGELFF
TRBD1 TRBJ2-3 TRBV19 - TGTGCCAGTAGTATGGACAGGGCGAGCACAGATACGCAGTATTTT CASSMDRASTDTQYF
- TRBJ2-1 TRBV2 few TGTGCCAGCAGTGTGGCGGCGGGTGGGGAGCAGTTCTTC CASSVAAGGEQFF
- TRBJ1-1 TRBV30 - TGTGCCTGGAGTGTAGCGGGGGTCGGCACTGAAGCTTTCTTT CAWSVAGVGTEAFF
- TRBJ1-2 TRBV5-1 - TGCGCCAGCAGCTTGATGACAGAGAATGGCTACACCTTC CASSLMTENGYTF
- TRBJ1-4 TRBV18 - TGTGCCAGCTCACCAGGGGGGAATGAAAAACTGTTTTTT CASSPGGNEKLFF
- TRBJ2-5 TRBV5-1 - TGCGCCAGCAGCCACACTAGAAGGGAGACCCAGTACTTC CASSHTRRETQYF
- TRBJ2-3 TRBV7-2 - TGTGCCAGCGGTCAGGGAAATTCAGATACGCAGTATTTT CASGQGNSDTQYF
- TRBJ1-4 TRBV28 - TGTGCCAGCAGCTGGGACGAGGGAGGAGAAAAACTGTTTTTT CASSWDEGGEKLFF
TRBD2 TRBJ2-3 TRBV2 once TGTGCCAGCAGGATGGGACTAGCGGTCACAGATACGCAGTATTTT CASRMGLAVTDTQYF
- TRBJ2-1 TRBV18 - TGTGCCAGCTCACCAACAGTACAGGGAAACAATGAGCAGTTCTTC CASSPTVQGNNEQFF
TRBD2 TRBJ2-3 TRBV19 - TGTGCCAGCGACGCGGGGGGGCCTACAGATACGCAGTATTTT CASDAGGPTDTQYF
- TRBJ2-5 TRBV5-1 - TGCGCCAGCAGCGCCGGACAAAATGGTCAAGAGACCCAGTACTTC CASSAGQNGQETQYF
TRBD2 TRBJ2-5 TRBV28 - TGTGCCAGCAGTCCGGGACTAGCGGGAGTAGAGACCCAGTACTTC CASSPGLAGVETQYF
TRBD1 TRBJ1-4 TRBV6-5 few TGTGCCAGCAGCCGGACAGGGGGCATAGACGAAAAACTGTTTTTT CASSRTGGIDEKLFF
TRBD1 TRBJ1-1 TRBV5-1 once TGCGCCAGCAGCTCGGGGGACAGGGACACTGAAGCTTTCTTT CASSSGDRDTEAFF
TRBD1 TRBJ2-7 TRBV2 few TGTGCCAGCAGTCGGGACAGGGGGACCTACGAGCAGTACTTC CASSRDRGTYEQYF
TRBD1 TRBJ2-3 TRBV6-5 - TGTGCCAGCAGTGACAGGGGACCCACAGATACGCAGTATTTT CASSDRGPTDTQYF
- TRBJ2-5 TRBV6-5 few TGTGCCAGCAGTGGGGCAGGGATGACCCAGTACTTC CASSGAGMTQYF
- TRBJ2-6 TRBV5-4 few TGTGCCAGCAGCGGAGGAGGGGCTGCAGGTGGGGCCAACGTCCTGACTTTC CASSGGGAAGGANVLTF
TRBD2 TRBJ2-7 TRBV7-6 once TGTGCCAGCAGCCGCGGGACTAGCGGAAACCACGAGCAGTACTTC CASSRGTSGNHEQYF